Sequencing of this TCR beta chain was carried out in a study of blood T cells in healthy people across ages. Each donor's blood draw was around 10 milliliters of peripheral blood. Study-level results: Conclusively comparing naive with antigen-experienced cells was impossible with unsorted PBMCs. TCR beta diversity correlated strongly with naive T cell percentage.

The CDR3 runs 13 residues. CDR1 is SGDLS, CDR2 YYNGEE, per germline. V dropped 3 bases and J dropped 2 bases, with 8 bases sitting between them. Alongside a J-beta primer mix, a sample-barcoded 5' primer served in a second PCR lasting 7 to 11 cycles. One entry per CDR3 protein, called by TCRdb with MiXCR from the 5' RACE reads. This repertoire shows about 830,000 distinct CDR3 sequences, nearly 60% found once; its top ten account for over 20%. On this clonotype itself: No antigen is known for it.

The rearrangement joins TRBV9 to TRBJ1-1, with D hard to call. The sample comprised blood. The receptor was isolated from a man aged 25 to 40 in good health. The DNA for the CDR3 is TGTGCCAGCAGCGGACGGGTTAACACTGAAGCTTTCTTT. It translates to CASSGRVNTEAFF.